Each of the 19 T cell receptor beta chains below was sequenced from the same sample in a study of a mutant IDH1 vaccine in newly diagnosed glioma. These TCRs' antigens remain unknown. The table came from immunoSEQ multiplex PCR; TCRdb's copy has only in-frame clones and leaves some out. The profile covers almost 95,000 clones, with roughly 86% appearing a single time and 0.75% to 0.95% taken by the ten largest. Stated time point: week 47, end of study. Doses of 300 ug of mutant IDH1 20-mer peptide were given with topical imiquimod. This specimen consisted of PBMCs, obtained from a glioma patient whose treatment included an IDH1 peptide vaccine. These receptors all stem from a woman between 50 and 59 years old with glioma.

The V call is TRBV10-1, the J call TRBJ2-1, with D tentatively TRBD1 (6 bases). Trimming cost V 0 bases and J 6 bases, with 12 bases left between them. The germline CDR1 and CDR2 sequences are WNHNN and SYGVQD (reference sequence). The CDR3 covers 15 residues. CDR3 sequence: CASSESIGRGNEQFF. The DNA of the CDR3 is TGCGCCAGCAGTGAGTCGATAGGCAGGGGCAATGAGCAGTTCTTC.

The chain joins TRBV19 to TRBJ1-6; no firm D call. The CDR3 has 16 amino acids. Germline CDR1 and CDR2: LNHDA and SQIVND (reference sequence). V lost 5 bases, J lost 0 bases, and 11 bases lay in between. The CDR3 bases are TGTGCCAGTAGTTCCCCGGGCAGCTCCTATAATTCACCCCTCCACTTT. Translating it yields CASSSPGSSYNSPLHF.

This clone was observed a single time. The CDR3 loop reads CASRKTRQETQYF. The CDR3 DNA sequence: TGTGCCAGCAGGAAGACTAGACAAGAGACCCAGTACTTC. This chain joins TRBV7-9 and TRBJ2-5; possibly TRBD2 for D (6 bases). Trimming removed 6 bases at V and 2 bases at J, with 10 bases between. The germline V gene has CDR1 SEHNR and CDR2 FQNEAQ (reference sequence). The CDR3 has 13 residues.

The V call is TRBV7-8, the J call TRBJ2-2; a possible D gene is TRBD1 (5 bases). The V and J ends lost 5 bases and 0 bases respectively, with 13 bases between them. CDR3 length: 16 residues. In germline, CDR1 is SGHVS, CDR2 FQNEAQ. CDR3 amino acids: CASSPYRIANTGELFF. As DNA, the CDR3 is TGTGCCAGCAGCCCTTACAGGATAGCGAACACCGGGGAGCTGTTTTTT. The full variable domain, with the rest looked up from reference TRBV7-8 and TRBJ2-2, is GAGVSQSPRYKVAKRGQDVALRCDPISGHVSLFWYQQALGQGPEFLTYFQNEAQLDKSGLPSDRFFAERPEGSVSTLKIQRTQQEDSAVYLCASSPYRIANTGELFFGEGSRLTVL.

The rearrangement joins TRBV5-4 to TRBJ2-6; maybe TRBD1 (6 bases). The CDR3 has 15 residues. Germline V gene data show CDR1 as SGHNT and CDR2 as YYREEE (reference sequence). The V end lost 0 bases, the J end lost 2 bases, and 6 bases lay between the germline ends. The CDR3 reads CASSLAGAGANVLTF. CDR3 bases: TGTGCCAGCAGCTTGGCAGGGGCTGGGGCCAACGTCCTGACTTTC.

V is TRBV28 and J is TRBJ1-1; D gene ambiguous. V lost 5 bases and J lost 0, with 10 bases in between. The V gene's germline CDR1 is MDHEN and CDR2 SYDVKM. The CDR3 is 14 residues long. CDR3 DNA: TGTGCCAGCAGTCCCCGACGGATGAACACTGAAGCTTTCTTT. Protein sequence: CASSPRRMNTEAFF.

The V and J genes are TRBV18 and TRBJ2-7, with D hard to call. V lost 1 base, J lost 0 bases, and 4 bases lay in between. CDR1 is KGHSH, CDR2 LQKENI, per germline. The CDR3 runs 13 residues. The DNA of the CDR3 is TGTGCCAGCTCACCACGTAGCTCCTACGAGCAGTACTTC. Translating it yields CASSPRSSYEQYF.

The chain is built from TRBV10-2 and TRBJ2-7, with D possibly being TRBD1 (6 bases). The ends were cut back, 3 bases at V and 0 bases at J, with 18 bases in the middle. CDR3 length equals 17 residues. Germline-derived CDR1 and CDR2 are WSHSY and SAAADI. CDR3 protein: CASSEVGQGKPSYEQYF. CDR3 nucleotide sequence: TGCGCCAGCAGTGAAGTAGGGCAGGGGAAACCCTCCTACGAGCAGTACTTC.

The CDR3 DNA follows: TGCGCCAGCAGGGGGACTAGCAGCAACACCGGGGAGCTGTTTTTT. This sequence encodes CASRGTSSNTGELFF. The chain is built from TRBV5-1 and TRBJ2-2, with 9 bases fitting TRBD2. Germline assignment: CDR1 SGHRS and CDR2 YFSETQ. This CDR3 region has 15 residues. The V gene end was trimmed by 5 bases and the J gene end by 2 bases; junction bases not matched to a gene: 4.

The chain carries TRBV7-9 and TRBJ2-3, with no clear D. This CDR3 spans 13 amino acids. V shed 5 bases and J shed 4 bases, with 10 bases lying between them. The germline CDR1 and CDR2 sequences are SEHNR and FQNEAQ (reference sequence). CDR3 amino acids: CASSLRSSDTQYF. The CDR3 DNA is TGTGCCAGCAGCCTTAGATCCTCAGATACGCAGTATTTT.

The V call is TRBV28, the J call TRBJ1-2; the D gene is possibly TRBD1 (5 bases). Trimming cost V 2 bases and J 4 bases, with 11 bases left between them. The germline V gene encodes CDR1 MDHEN and CDR2 SYDVKM. CDR3 size: 14 residues. The CDR3 nucleotides read TGTGCCAGCAGTTTACCCGCGGGGGGCTATGGCTACACCTTC. Protein: CASSLPAGGYGYTF.

This clone has just a few counts. The chain employs TRBV29-1 and TRBJ1-1; 7 bases align to TRBD1. Trimming at V came to 4 bases and at J to 10 bases, leaving 9 bases not matched to a gene. The CDR3 consists of 12 residues. The germline V gene encodes CDR1 SQVTM and CDR2 ANQGSEA. This chain's CDR3 is CSVGGQTTRAFF. CDR3 in DNA: TGCAGCGTTGGGGGACAGACCACGCGAGCTTTCTTT.

This chain connects TRBV27 to TRBJ2-7; no clear D gene. Germline V lookup: CDR1 MNHEY, CDR2 SMNVEV (reference sequence). The CDR3 runs to 13 residues. Trimming pared 5 bases from V and 6 bases from J, leaving 14 bases between. CDR3 residues: CASSRSTSTEQYF. The CDR3 nucleotides are TGTGCCAGCAGTCGATCCACCTCTACCGAGCAGTACTTC.

The chain joins TRBV19 to TRBJ2-5; TRBD1 aligns across 7 bases. After removal of 6 bases from V and 2 bases from J, the junction contained 6 bases not matched to a gene. CDR1 is LNHDA, CDR2 SQIVND, per germline (reference sequence). This CDR3 has 14 residues. CDR3 nucleotides: TGTGCCAGTAGGACGACAGGGTGGCAAGAGACCCAGTACTTC. Residues: CASRTTGWQETQYF.

This chain links TRBV9 with TRBJ2-7; no firm D call. The germline V gene has CDR1 SGDLS and CDR2 YYNGEE. There are 15 residues in the CDR3. V dropped 0 bases and J dropped 4 bases, with 14 bases sitting between them. The DNA of the CDR3 is TGTGCCAGCAGCGTAGCCGCCACACACTATTACGAGCAGTACTTC. Translated, it gives CASSVAATHYYEQYF.

The J gene is TRBJ2-1, the V gene TRBV29-1; 12 nucleotides match TRBD2. Germline V CDR1 and CDR2: SQVTM, ANQGSEA. V was clipped by 0 bases and J by 9 bases; unmatched bases: 9. The CDR3 is 16 amino acids. The CDR3 nucleotides read TGCAGCGTTGAAGATCCTCTAGCGGGAGGGCCTGGTGAGCAGTTCTTC. Translation: CSVEDPLAGGPGEQFF.

This chain uses TRBV4-1 with TRBJ2-5, with 7 nucleotides matching TRBD2. The J call is uncertain, as TRBJ2-7 better fits the DNA end. CDR3 length: 15 amino acids. Germline assignment: CDR1 MGHRA and CDR2 YSYEKL. The CDR3 sequence is CASSPGGSASYEQYF. The CDR3 DNA follows: TGCGCCAGCAGCCCGGGGGGTAGCGCGAGCTACGAGCAGTACTTC.

This clone was recorded once. V usage is TRBV7-8 and J usage is TRBJ1-4, with D perhaps matching TRBD1 (6 bases). Looked up from germline, CDR1 is SGHVS and CDR2 is FQNEAQ. Trimming left V 2 bases short and J 7 bases short, with 14 bases between. The CDR3 sequence is 15 residues long. The CDR3 bases are TGTGCCAGCAGCTTAAGGCGGGGAGGGGGTGAAAAACTGTTTTTT. It codes for CASSLRRGGGEKLFF.

The chain recombines TRBV6-1 with TRBJ1-2; D perhaps matches TRBD1 (5 bases). The germline V and J ends were trimmed by 8 bases and 6 bases, with 13 bases remaining between them. CDR1 and CDR2 from the germline V gene are MNHNS and SASEGT. The CDR3 spans 12 residues. The CDR3 bases are TGTGCCAGCGGGCCCGGGACCCATGGCTACACCTTC. Residues: CASGPGTHGYTF.